This T cell receptor beta chain was observed in a study of beta chain features in type 1 diabetes. Across the study: About 98,000,000 sorted cells were examined across all samples. Study-wide points: Comparison showed that naive, central memory and Treg TCRB repertoires appeared more similar among patients than among healthy donors. High-TCR-expressing cells could be over-represented by cDNA sequencing. In these data, an HLA type influence on TCRB rearrangement remained unresolved.

Investigators reverse transcribed all isolated RNA, so they sequenced expressed TCRB transcripts. Assay: immunoSEQ multiplex PCR; the TCRdb copy retains only in-frame clones and omits some. This sample has under 450,000 clones, with more than 11% found just once. Losses at the gene ends were 3 bases for V and 5 bases for J; bases not matched to a gene: 5. The CDR3 loop spans 14 amino acids. Per the germline V gene, CDR1 is SQVTM and CDR2 is ANQGSEA. Note on this clone: Antigen unknown.

The clonotype was recovered from a young man in good health. This rearrangement joins TRBV29-1 to TRBJ2-3; 10 nucleotides align to TRBD2. Material: naive CD4+ T cells from blood. CDR3 region: CSVEGPSGGDTQYF. As DNA, the CDR3 is TGCAGCGTTGAGGGGCCTAGCGGGGGAGATACGCAGTATTTT.